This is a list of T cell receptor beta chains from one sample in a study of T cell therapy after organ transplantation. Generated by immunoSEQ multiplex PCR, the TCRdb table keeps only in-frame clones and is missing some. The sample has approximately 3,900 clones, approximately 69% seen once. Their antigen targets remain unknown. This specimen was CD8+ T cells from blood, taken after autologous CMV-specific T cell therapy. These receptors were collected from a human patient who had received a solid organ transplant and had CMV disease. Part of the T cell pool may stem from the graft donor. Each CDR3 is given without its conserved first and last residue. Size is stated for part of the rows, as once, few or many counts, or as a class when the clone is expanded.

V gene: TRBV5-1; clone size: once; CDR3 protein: ASSLGQNTGELF
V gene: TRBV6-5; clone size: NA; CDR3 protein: ASRGLAPRETQY
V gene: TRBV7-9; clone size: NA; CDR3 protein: ASSLAYGGYT
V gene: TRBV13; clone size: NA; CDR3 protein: ASSKGGGGQPQH
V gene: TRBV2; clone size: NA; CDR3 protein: ASREGATNEKLF
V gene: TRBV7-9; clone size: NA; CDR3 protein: ASSPPSLAGDGETQY
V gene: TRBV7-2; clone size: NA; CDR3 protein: ASSLDPAVRTQY
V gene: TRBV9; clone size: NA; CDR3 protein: ASSPRPGPQETQY
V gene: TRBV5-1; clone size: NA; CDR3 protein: ASTFGTAFGYT
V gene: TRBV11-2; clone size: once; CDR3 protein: ASSLDPGDSNTGELF
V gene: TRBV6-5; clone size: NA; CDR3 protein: ASSYESRGETQY
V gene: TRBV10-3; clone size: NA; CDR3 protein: AISERGTGVNGELF
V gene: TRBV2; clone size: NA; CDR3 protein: ANRAQGWYTEAF
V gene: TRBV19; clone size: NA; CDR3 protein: ASSINLGMNTEAF
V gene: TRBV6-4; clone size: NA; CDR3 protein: ASSVLVGTEAF
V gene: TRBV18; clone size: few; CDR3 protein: ASSRQVSTDTQY
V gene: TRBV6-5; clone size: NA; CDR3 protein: ASSYSPRGPYEQY
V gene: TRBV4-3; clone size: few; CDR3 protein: ASSQAPGDGSDTQY
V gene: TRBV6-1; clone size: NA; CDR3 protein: ASSPLADTGELF
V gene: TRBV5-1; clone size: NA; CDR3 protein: ASSQDRAYEQY
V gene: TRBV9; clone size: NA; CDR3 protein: ASSSTGTPTDTQY
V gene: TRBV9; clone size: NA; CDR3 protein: ASSVGISSTDTQY
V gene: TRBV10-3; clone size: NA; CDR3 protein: AISAGGDDSNQPQH
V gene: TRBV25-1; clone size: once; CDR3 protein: ASSDSVVQETQY
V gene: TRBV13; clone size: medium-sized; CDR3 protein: ASSPSPGAENGNEQF
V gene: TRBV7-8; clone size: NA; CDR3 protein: ASSLVPFEQDTQY
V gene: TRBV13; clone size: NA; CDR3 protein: ASSLAGTDTYEQY
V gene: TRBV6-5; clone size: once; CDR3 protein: ASSPQGGAPYGYT
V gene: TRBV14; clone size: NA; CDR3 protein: ASSQDRGGNTIY
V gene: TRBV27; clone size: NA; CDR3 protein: ASSLTGFGETQY
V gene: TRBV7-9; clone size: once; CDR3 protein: ASSLGLAGYEQY
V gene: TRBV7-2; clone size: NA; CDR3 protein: ASSSVDRNTEAF
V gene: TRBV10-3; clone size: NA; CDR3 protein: AISARDRGHYEQY
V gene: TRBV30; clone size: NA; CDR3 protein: AWAAAASYEQY
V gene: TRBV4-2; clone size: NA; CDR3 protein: ASSQERERATYNEQF
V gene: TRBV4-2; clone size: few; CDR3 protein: ASSHIAGEETQY
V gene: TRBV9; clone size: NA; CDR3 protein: ASSQSEGALSYEQY
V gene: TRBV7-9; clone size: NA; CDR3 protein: ASSSFPGLGWDEQY
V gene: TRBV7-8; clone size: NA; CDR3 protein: ASSYTTTGELF
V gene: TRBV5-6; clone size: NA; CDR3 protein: ASSFDRYYEQY
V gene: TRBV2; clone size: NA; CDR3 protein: ASRLGTVLNGYT
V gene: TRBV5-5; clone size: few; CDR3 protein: ASSLGGSGVIEQF
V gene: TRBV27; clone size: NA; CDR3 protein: ASSLDADQETQY
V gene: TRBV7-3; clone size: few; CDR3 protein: ASSFGLAYNEQF
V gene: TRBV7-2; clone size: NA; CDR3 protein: ASSLARPYNEQF
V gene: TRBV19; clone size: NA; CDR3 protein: ASRRISNQPQH
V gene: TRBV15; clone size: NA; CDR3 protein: ATSSRTGDGYNEQF
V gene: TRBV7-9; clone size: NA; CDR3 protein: ASSSMYQETQY